The next 6 T cell receptor beta chains were all read from a single sample in a study of Graves' ophthalmopathy and Graves' hyperthyroidism. The sequenced template was RNA, covering the TCR beta CDR3 region. HTBI primers were employed in first-round RT-PCR, then a second-round multiplex PCR followed. Each CDR3 protein is one row after TCRdb ran MiXCR on the multiplex PCR reads. The data show hundreds of thousands of distinct CDR3 sequences, about two fifths seen once. Sequencing used peripheral blood. The receptor source for this set is an adult man with Graves' ophthalmopathy.

This clonotype was found once. Here the CDR3 reads CSVEQGSEKLFF. The CDR3 nucleotides are TGCAGCGTTGAACAGGGAAGTGAAAAACTGTTTTTT. V and J are TRBV29-1 and TRBJ1-4, with a possible D match to TRBD1 (5 bases). The V gene lost 2 bases and the J gene lost 7 bases, with 8 bases spanning the gap. Germline lookup yields CDR1 SQVTM and CDR2 ANQGSEA. This CDR3 is built from 12 residues.

Regarding this clonotype: This clone may be a read error of a much larger clone one base away. The V gene is TRBV10-3, the J gene TRBJ2-5, with a tentative D call TRBD1 (6 bases). The germline V and J ends were trimmed by 10 bases and 2 bases, with 23 bases remaining between them. Looked up from germline, CDR1 is ENHRY and CDR2 is SYGVKD. CDR3 size: 16 residues. The CDR3 is CATSRGRGSGQETQYF. As DNA, the CDR3 is TGTGCCACTTCTAGGGGCAGGGGATCGGGGCAAGAGACCCAGTACTTC.

This clonotype was seen many times. V is TRBV7-8 and J is TRBJ1-1, with unresolved D. This CDR3 has 15 residues. CDR1 and CDR2 from the germline V gene are SGHVS and FQNEAQ. V lost 5 bases, J lost 8 bases, and 21 bases lay in between. The CDR3: CASSPGSVGYQEAFF. CDR3 nucleotide sequence: TGTGCCAGCAGCCCAGGTTCTGTCGGCTATCAGGAAGCTTTCTTT.

The chain carries TRBV19 and TRBJ1-1, with a weak D call TRBD1 (5 bases). The CDR3 sequence is 13 residues long. Germline V gene sequence: CDR1 LNHDA, CDR2 SQIVND (reference sequence). The V gene lost 11 bases and the J gene lost 7 bases, with 20 bases spanning the gap. CDR3 coding DNA: TGTGCCTGCGGGGGGGGACCGGACCTTGAAGCTTTCTTT. This encodes CACGGGPDLEAFF.

In its sample, this clonotype was seen many times. This sequence joins TRBV20-1 and TRBJ1-6, with 8 bases that match TRBD1. In germline, CDR1 is DFQATT, CDR2 SNEGSKA (reference sequence). The V gene end was trimmed by 1 base and the J gene end by 12 bases; junction bases not matched to a gene: 8. This CDR3 has 14 amino acids. Here the CDR3 DNA reads TGCAGTGCTAGAGCGACAGGGGCCCGGCTACCCCTCCACTTT. It is translated as CSARATGARLPLHF.

The V gene is TRBV7-9, the J gene TRBJ1-6; TRBD1 is a possible D gene (5 bases). V was cut by 5 bases and J by 11 bases, with 16 bases left in between. Per germline, CDR1 SEHNR and CDR2 FQNEAQ (reference sequence). There are 14 residues in the CDR3. This chain's CDR3 is CASSQSGAGTPLHF. The CDR3 nucleotides read TGTGCCAGCAGCCAGTCCGGGGCGGGAACACCCCTCCACTTT.